The clone carrying this T cell receptor beta chain has a handful of counts. What it binds is not known. Brentuximab vedotin exposure varied, and every patient relapsed after autologous stem cell transplantation. Best overall response was complete response, partial response or progressive disease in these relapsed/refractory classical Hodgkin lymphoma patients. Only in-frame clones appear in the TCRdb table, and some are missing; sequencing was by immunoSEQ multiplex PCR. Of 40,000 to 50,000 clones in the sample, around 87% are singletons; the top ten hold about 6%. The entry originates in a study of PD-1 blockade in classical Hodgkin lymphoma. General study results and limits: Diminished baseline TCR diversity has been reported in newly diagnosed patients relative to healthy donors. The origin of the repertoire differences remains undefined, with disease activity or prior therapy as possible causes.

This specimen consisted of peripheral blood mononuclear cells (PBMCs), obtained before the second cycle of nivolumab. This sequence originates from a human donor with classical Hodgkin lymphoma.

CDR3 sequence: CSAGRGDPNYGYTF. The DNA of the CDR3 is TGCAGCGCAGGGAGGGGGGATCCCAACTATGGCTACACCTTC. The J gene is TRBJ1-2, the V gene TRBV29-1; possibly TRBD1 for D (6 bases). The germline V gene encodes CDR1 SQVTM and CDR2 ANQGSEA. This CDR3 has 14 residues. V was pared by 7 bases and J by 2 bases, with 17 bases between.